The rows below give T cell receptor beta chains drawn from one sample of a study of CD8 T cells in Susac syndrome. TCRdb independently ran MiXCR on the immunoSEQ multiplex PCR reads; one entry per CDR3 protein. The sample has about 160,000 distinct CDR3 sequences; about 93% are singletons. Sequencing used CD4+ T cells from PBMCs. All receptors come from a human donor in good health. Each CDR3 is given with its conserved first and last residue. A D gene is named only where the DNA matches it firmly. Size values are once, few and many counts, or a class for expanded clones, and some rows have none.

>16|TRBV12-3/TRBV12-4|TRBJ2-1|.|once
TGTGCCAGCAGTTTGAATGCGGTAAGCTCCTACAATGAGCAGTTCTTC
CASSLNAVSSYNEQFF
>16|TRBV11-2|TRBJ2-5|TRBD2|.
TGTGCCAGCAGCCGAGGGCGCAGCGGGGGGGGAGAGACCCAGTACTTC
CASSRGRSGGGETQYF
>15|TRBV20-1|TRBJ2-1|.|once
TGCAGTCCTCTTGGTGGGGGGCCATCCTACAATGAGCAGTTCTTC
CSPLGGGPSYNEQFF
>13|TRBV10-3|TRBJ1-2|.|.
TGTGCCATCAGTCAGGATATGGACTATGGCTACACCTTC
CAISQDMDYGYTF
>14|TRBV9|TRBJ2-3|.|.
TGTGCCAGCAGCGTGGGGGGGCCGGCAGATACGCAGTATTTT
CASSVGGPADTQYF
>16|TRBV7-9|TRBJ2-5|.|.
TGTGCCAGCAGCTTAGGTGGGGGGGCCTTACAAGAGACCCAGTACTTC
CASSLGGGALQETQYF
>13|TRBV7-9|TRBJ2-5|.|.
TGTGCCAGCAGCCCGCAGGGGACGGAGACCCAGTACTTC
CASSPQGTETQYF
>13|TRBV6-5|TRBJ2-7|.|.
TGTGCCAGCAGTTATCGGTCTCCGGGGGAGCAGTACTTC
CASSYRSPGEQYF
>18|TRBV15|TRBJ1-1|.|.
TGTGCCACCAGCAGAGATTCAGCAGGGTTGGAGGGGCGGACTGAAGCTTTCTTT
CATSRDSAGLEGRTEAFF
>14|TRBV7-2|TRBJ1-6|.|.
TGTGCCAGCGGGAAGCCGCTTTATAATTCACCCCTCCACTTT
CASGKPLYNSPLHF
>11|TRBV29-1|TRBJ2-7|.|.
TGCAGCGCGTCCATTTGGAACGAGCAGTACTTC
CSASIWNEQYF
>13|TRBV2|TRBJ1-2|.|.
TGTGCCACCAGGGCCCGGGAGAACTATGGCTACACCTTC
CATRARENYGYTF
>13|TRBV5-6|TRBJ1-3|.|.
TGTGCCAGCAGGGGCGTCTCTGGAAACACCATATATTTT
CASRGVSGNTIYF
>12|TRBV12-3/TRBV12-4|TRBJ2-7|.|.
TGTGCCAGCAGCAACAGGGCGGGGGAGCAGTACTTC
CASSNRAGEQYF
>17|TRBV7-4|TRBJ2-4|.|.
TGTGCCAGCAGCTTAAGGTCCAGCCCTCTAGCCAAAAACATTCAGTACTTC
CASSLRSSPLAKNIQYF
>13|TRBV2|TRBJ1-2|.|.
TGTGCCAGCAGTGAATGGAATAACTATGGCTACACCTTC
CASSEWNNYGYTF
>15|TRBV9|TRBJ2-7|TRBD1|.
TGTGCCAGCAGTCTTCAAGGGGGCCCCTCCTACGAGCAGTACTTC
CASSLQGGPSYEQYF
>13|TRBV20-1|TRBJ2-2|.|.
TGCAGTGCCGGGGTAGTTAGTACCGGGGAGCTGTTTTTT
CSAGVVSTGELFF
>17|TRBV15|TRBJ2-2|.|once
TGTGCCACCAGCAGAGATTTCGGCACCCCCCGAACCGGGGAGCTGTTTTTT
CATSRDFGTPRTGELFF
>12|TRBV7-9|TRBJ1-1|.|.
TGTGCCAGCAGTCAACTTGGACAGTCGCAGGGCTTT
CASSQLGQSQGF
>15|TRBV7-9|TRBJ2-3|.|.
TGTGCCAGCAGCTTCACGGGGGCGCACACAGATACGCAGTATTTT
CASSFTGAHTDTQYF
>14|TRBV29-1|TRBJ1-3|.|.
TGCAGCTCCCGAGGAGGGACCTCTGGAAACACCATATATTTT
CSSRGGTSGNTIYF
>15|TRBV4-2|TRBJ2-7|.|.
TGTGCCAGCAGCCAAGACCTAGCCGGAAGGAACGAGCAGTACTTC
CASSQDLAGRNEQYF
>14|TRBV10-3|TRBJ1-2|.|.
TGTGCCATCACCTATGGGGCCATAGCGAATGGCTACACCTTC
CAITYGAIANGYTF
>13|TRBV7-3|TRBJ1-1|.|.
TGTGCCAGCAGCTTTGAGAGAGGCACTGAAGCTTTCTTT
CASSFERGTEAFF
>12|TRBV9|TRBJ1-4|.|few
TGTGCCAGCTCGGACCGGGAAGAAAAACTGTTTTTT
CASSDREEKLFF
>12|TRBV29-1|TRBJ1-1|.|.
TGCAGCGCAGGGGAGAGGTACACTGAAGCTTTCTTT
CSAGERYTEAFF
>13|TRBV2|TRBJ1-4|.|.
TGTGCCAGCAGTGACGCAACTAATGAAAAACTGTTTTTT
CASSDATNEKLFF
>13|TRBV29-1|TRBJ1-5|TRBD1|.
TGCAGCGTGAGAAAGGGGGCCGATCAGCCCCAGCATTTT
CSVRKGADQPQHF
>12|TRBV20-1|TRBJ1-4|.|.
TGCAGTGCTAGTCGATCGGGTGAAAAACTGTTTTTT
CSASRSGEKLFF
>13|TRBV6-2/TRBV6-3|TRBJ2-5|.|.
TGTGCCAGCAGTTACGGGCAGGGAGAGACCCAGTACTTC
CASSYGQGETQYF
>14|TRBV5-1|TRBJ1-2|TRBD1|.
TGCGCCAGCAGCTTAGGGGGCGCTATGGTTGGCTACACCTTC
CASSLGGAMVGYTF
>11|TRBV20-1|TRBJ2-5|.|.
TGCAGTGCCCCGACCGGGGAGACCCAGTACTTC
CSAPTGETQYF
>13|TRBV7-9|TRBJ1-4|.|.
TGTGCCAGCAGCTCCCAGCCTAATGAAAAACTGTTTTTT
CASSSQPNEKLFF
>14|TRBV20-1|TRBJ2-7|.|.
TGCAGTGCTAGAGATCGGCAGAGTCCCTACGAGCAGTACTTC
CSARDRQSPYEQYF
>16|TRBV5-1|TRBJ2-1|.|.
TGCGCCAGCAGCTTGTCTCAAATCAGCTCGTACAATGAGCAGTTCTTC
CASSLSQISSYNEQFF
>14|TRBV7-2|TRBJ2-5|TRBD1|once
TGTGCCAGCAGCTTAAGGGGGCAGGAAGAGACCCAGTACTTC
CASSLRGQEETQYF
>12|TRBV30|TRBJ1-2|.|.
TGTGCCTGGACCGGGGGGACGGCAACTAGCACCTTC
CAWTGGTATSTF
>13|TRBV15|TRBJ2-3|.|.
TGTGCCACCAGCAGGGACCCCACAGATACGCAGTATTTT
CATSRDPTDTQYF
>14|TRBV7-8|TRBJ2-5|.|.
TGTGCCAGCAGCTTAGCTGGATGGAGAGAGACCCAGTACTTC
CASSLAGWRETQYF
>14|TRBV19|TRBJ1-2|TRBD1|.
TGTGCCAGTAGTATGCCGGGACAGCTCTATGGCTACACCTTC
CASSMPGQLYGYTF
>14|TRBV9|TRBJ1-2|.|.
TGTGCCAGCAGCGTACCCAACTCTAACTATGGCTACACCTTC
CASSVPNSNYGYTF
>14|TRBV18|TRBJ2-4|TRBD1|once
TGTGCCAGCTCCCGGGAGACAGGGGAAAACATTCAGTACTTC
CASSRETGENIQYF
>12|TRBV30|TRBJ1-1|.|.
TGTGCCGGGGACCGGCTCGGAACTGAAGCTTTCTTT
CAGDRLGTEAFF
>16|TRBV6-5|TRBJ2-7|TRBD1|.
TGTGCCAGCAGTTACTCATCCGGGACAGGGACCTACGAGCAGTACTTC
CASSYSSGTGTYEQYF
>15|TRBV9|TRBJ2-1|TRBD2|once
TGTGCCAGCAGTGGGAGCGGGGGGGCCTACAATGAGCAGTTCTTC
CASSGSGGAYNEQFF
>15|TRBV20-1|TRBJ1-2|.|.
TGCAGTGCTAGACCCCGAGGACGGCTTAACTATGGCTACACCTTC
CSARPRGRLNYGYTF